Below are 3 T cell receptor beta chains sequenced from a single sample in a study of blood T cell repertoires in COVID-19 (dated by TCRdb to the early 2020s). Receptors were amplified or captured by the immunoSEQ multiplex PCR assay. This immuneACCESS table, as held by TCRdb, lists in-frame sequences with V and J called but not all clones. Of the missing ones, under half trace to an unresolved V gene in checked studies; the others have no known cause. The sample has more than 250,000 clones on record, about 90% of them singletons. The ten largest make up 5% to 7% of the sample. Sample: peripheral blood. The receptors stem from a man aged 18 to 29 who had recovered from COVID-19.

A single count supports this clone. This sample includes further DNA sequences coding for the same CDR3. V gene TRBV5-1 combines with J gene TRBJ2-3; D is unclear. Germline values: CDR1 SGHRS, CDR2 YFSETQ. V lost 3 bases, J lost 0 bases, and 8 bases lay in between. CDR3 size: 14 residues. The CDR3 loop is CASSSSTSTDTQYF. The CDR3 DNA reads TGCGCCAGCAGCTCGAGCACGAGCACAGATACGCAGTATTTT.

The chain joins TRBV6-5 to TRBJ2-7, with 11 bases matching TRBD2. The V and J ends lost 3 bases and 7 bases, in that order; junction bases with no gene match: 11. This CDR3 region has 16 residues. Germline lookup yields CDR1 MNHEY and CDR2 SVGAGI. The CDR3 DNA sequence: TGTGCCAGCAGTTATTCTGGGACTAGCGGCCTCGTAGAGCAGTACTTC. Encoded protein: CASSYSGTSGLVEQYF.

CDR3 sequence (DNA): TGTGCCAGCAGCTTATTGCAGGCCTTGAACACTGAAGCTTTCTTT. It specifies CASSLLQALNTEAFF. V gene TRBV7-8 combines with J gene TRBJ1-1, with no clear D. The CDR3 length is 15 residues. Germline V gives CDR1 SGHVS, CDR2 FQNEAQ. V was cut by 2 bases and J by 0 bases, with 10 bases left in between.